The next 28 T cell receptor beta chains were all read from a single sample in a study of shared clonotypes between healthy human individuals. Sequencing used immunoSEQ multiplex PCR; TCRdb keeps in-frame clones, though not all of them. The sample lists roughly 1,800,000 clones, approximately 95% occurring once. Naive CD8 populations comprised CD45RO-negative cells positively selected for CCR7, excluding terminally differentiated effector memory CD45RA+ cells. Sample: naive CD8+ T cells sorted from blood. These receptor sequences come from a man aged 18 to 30 in good health.

Comments on this clone: One end of the junction does not line up with germline, which may come from a read error. The chain carries TRBV29-1 and TRBJ1-5; 8 nucleotides line up with TRBD1. This CDR3 is 17 amino acids long. From germline, CDR1 is SQVTM and CDR2 ANQGSEA. The CDR3 DNA is TGCAGCGTTGAATTTTGGACAGGGTTCCTTAGCGATCAGCCCCAGCATTTT. The encoded protein is CSVEFWTGFLSDQPQHF.

The CDR3 is CASSTDPRPYEQYF. The CDR3 coding sequence is TGTGCCAGTAGTACGGACCCAAGACCTTACGAGCAGTACTTC. The chain has TRBV19 and TRBJ2-7; D is unresolved. V gave up 4 bases and J gave up 4 bases, with 14 bases separating them. This CDR3 has 14 residues. CDR1 and CDR2 from the germline V gene are LNHDA and SQIVND (reference sequence). Drawing the rest from reference TRBV19 and TRBJ2-7, the complete variable domain is DGGITQSPKYLFRKEGQNVTLSCEQNLNHDAMYWYRQDPGQGLRLIYYSQIVNDFQKGDIAEGYSVSREKKESFPLTVTSAQKNPTAFYLCASSTDPRPYEQYFGPGTRLTVT.

V and J are TRBV9 and TRBJ1-1, with a tentative D call TRBD1 (5 bases). Germline V CDR1 and CDR2: SGDLS, YYNGEE. CDR3 length: 15 amino acids. Trimming pared 0 bases from V and 5 bases from J, leaving 14 bases between. The CDR3 DNA reads as TGTGCCAGCAGCGTAGATGACAGCGCGTGGACTGAAGCTTTCTTT. Encoded protein: CASSVDDSAWTEAFF. The full variable domain, its missing parts supplied by reference TRBV9 and TRBJ1-1, is DSGVTQTPKHLITATGQRVTLRCSPRSGDLSVYWYQQSLDQGLQFLIQYYNGEERAKGNILERFSAQQFPDLHSELNLSSLELGDSALYFCASSVDDSAWTEAFFGQGTRLTVV.

This rearrangement joins TRBV28 to TRBJ2-1; TRBD2 is a possible D gene (7 bases). The ends were cut back, 1 base at V and 2 bases at J, with 12 bases in the middle. This CDR3 is built from 16 residues. The germline V gene has CDR1 MDHEN and CDR2 SYDVKM. The DNA for the CDR3 is TGTGCCAGCAGTTTATATCGGGGGGCGACCTACAATGAGCAGTTCTTC. This translates into CASSLYRGATYNEQFF. Based on the CDR3 plus reference TRBV28 and TRBJ2-1, the full variable domain is DVKVTQSSRYLVKRTGEKVFLECVQDMDHENMFWYRQDPGLGLRLIYFSYDVKMKEKGDIPEGYSVSREKKERFSLILESASTNQTSMYLCASSLYRGATYNEQFFGPGTRLTVL.

V usage is TRBV19 and J usage is TRBJ1-2; possible D gene TRBD1, 5 bases. The germline CDR1 and CDR2 sequences are LNHDA and SQIVND (reference sequence). The V and J ends lost 3 bases and 0 bases respectively, with 20 bases between them. There are 18 residues in the CDR3. Written as DNA, the CDR3 is TGTGCCAGTAGTATTGGGCCGGGTAGAGGGGCCCCTAACTATGGCTACACCTTC. Translation gives CASSIGPGRGAPNYGYTF.

This chain links TRBV27 with TRBJ2-7; D is undetermined. This CDR3 contains 14 residues. Trimming removed 4 bases from V and 5 bases from J, with 15 bases in between. Germline V lookup: CDR1 MNHEY, CDR2 SMNVEV (reference sequence). The CDR3 sequence is CASSWSTRGDEQYF. CDR3 DNA: TGTGCCAGCAGTTGGAGTACGCGAGGCGACGAGCAGTACTTC.

This clone has a single count. The V call is TRBV6-5, the J call TRBJ2-7; unclear D gene. V lost 0 bases, J lost 6 bases, and 12 bases lay in between. The CDR3 length is 14 residues. CDR1 MNHEY and CDR2 SVGAGI come from the germline V gene. The DNA of the CDR3 is TGTGCCAGCAGTTACTCAGCAGTCCCTAGCGAGCAGTACTTC. Its translation: CASSYSAVPSEQYF.

This clone has a single count. The chain has TRBV10-3 and TRBJ2-2; D is possibly TRBD1 or TRBD2 (6 bases each). CDR1 and CDR2 (germline): ENHRY, SYGVKD. V shed 3 bases and J shed 5 bases, with 13 bases lying between them. The CDR3 sequence is 15 residues long. CDR3 nucleotides: TGTGCCATCAGTGACTGGGGGGCTGGTACCGGGGAGCTGTTTTTT. Translation gives CAISDWGAGTGELFF.

This clone was recorded only once. This chain connects TRBV10-3 to TRBJ2-5; 9 nucleotides align to TRBD2. V lost 2 bases to trimming and J lost 1 base; unmatched junction nucleotides: 8. The CDR3 consists of 17 residues. CDR1 is ENHRY, CDR2 SYGVKD, per germline. CDR3 DNA: TGTGCCATCAGTGAGAAGCGGGAGGCCACAGCCCAAGAGACCCAGTACTTC. Protein product: CAISEKREATAQETQYF.

The rearrangement joins TRBV27 to TRBJ2-1; weak D call: TRBD1 (6 bases). Germline CDR1 and CDR2: MNHEY and SMNVEV (reference sequence). Trimming shortened V by 6 bases and J by 7 bases, and 16 bases separated the two germline ends. The CDR3 is 14 residues long. Here the CDR3 reads CASSPSGGENEQFF. In nucleotides, the CDR3 is TGTGCCAGCAGCCCTTCTGGGGGCGAAAATGAGCAGTTCTTC.

This rearrangement joins TRBV7-9 to TRBJ1-6; D might be TRBD1 (5 bases). V dropped 2 bases and J dropped 13 bases, with 12 bases sitting between them. This CDR3 has 13 amino acids. Germline CDR1 reads SEHNR; CDR2 reads FQNEAQ (reference sequence). CDR3 protein: CASSLQGGDPLHF. The CDR3 coding sequence is TGTGCCAGCAGCTTACAGGGAGGGGATCCCCTCCACTTT.

This chain uses TRBV13 with TRBJ1-1; D perhaps matches TRBD1 (6 bases). CDR1 and CDR2 (germline): PRHDT, FYEKMQ (reference sequence). The ends were cut back, 6 bases at V and 4 bases at J, with 9 bases in the middle. CDR3 length: 12 residues. CDR3 DNA: TGTGCCAGCAGGACAGGAACCACTGAAGCTTTCTTT. It is translated as CASRTGTTEAFF. The full variable domain, its missing parts supplied by reference TRBV13 and TRBJ1-1, is AAGVIQSPRHLIKEKRETATLKCYPIPRHDTVYWYQQGPGQDPQFLISFYEKMQSDKGSIPDRFSAQQFSDYHSELNMSSLELGDSALYFCASRTGTTEAFFGQGTRLTVV.

This rearrangement joins TRBV5-5 to TRBJ2-7; D is ambiguous. Germline V lookup: CDR1 SGHKS, CDR2 YYEKEE (reference sequence). The CDR3 has 14 residues. The V gene lost 0 bases and the J gene lost 2 bases, with 9 bases spanning the gap. CDR3 amino acids: CASSLVHRAYEQYF. The CDR3 region has the DNA TGTGCCAGCAGCTTGGTCCATCGAGCCTACGAGCAGTACTTC.

As regards this clone: The same CDR3 is also encoded by other DNA sequences in this sample. V gene TRBV19 combines with J gene TRBJ1-1, with a tentative D call TRBD1 (5 bases). Germline CDR1 and CDR2: LNHDA and SQIVND (reference sequence). The CDR3 is made up of 13 amino acids. The V and J ends lost 1 base and 6 bases respectively, with 9 bases between them. The CDR3: CASSIGGAAEAFF. In DNA form, the CDR3 reads TGTGCCAGTAGTATAGGTGGGGCAGCTGAAGCTTTCTTT. Based on the CDR3 plus reference TRBV19 and TRBJ1-1, the full variable domain is DGGITQSPKYLFRKEGQNVTLSCEQNLNHDAMYWYRQDPGQGLRLIYYSQIVNDFQKGDIAEGYSVSREKKESFPLTVTSAQKNPTAFYLCASSIGGAAEAFFGQGTRLTVV.

The genes are TRBV29-1 and TRBJ2-3; 7 nucleotides match TRBD2. The germline V gene encodes CDR1 SQVTM and CDR2 ANQGSEA. The CDR3 totals 14 residues. Losses at the gene ends were 4 bases for V and 5 bases for J; bases not matched to a gene: 9. The CDR3 DNA is TGCAGCGTTGCCGGCGGGAGAGGAGTAGATACGCAGTATTTT. It yields the protein CSVAGGRGVDTQYF.

About this clone itself: Other DNA variants within this sample encode the same CDR3. J is TRBJ2-7 and V is TRBV9, with TRBD1 as a possible D gene (5 bases). This CDR3 contains 14 residues. Looked up from germline, CDR1 is SGDLS and CDR2 is YYNGEE. V was shortened by 0 bases and J by 7 bases, with 14 bases between the two germline ends. The CDR3 coding sequence is TGTGCCAGCAGCGTAGGGGGCCTTGTTGGGGAGCAGTACTTC. Its translation: CASSVGGLVGEQYF.

In the case of this clone: The same CDR3 arises from other DNA sequences in this sample as well. The chain combines TRBV7-9 with TRBJ2-2; no clear D gene. Trimming took 5 bases from V and 5 from J, leaving 3 bases between them. This CDR3 comprises 11 residues. CDR1 is SEHNR and CDR2 is FQNEAQ in the germline V gene (reference sequence). CDR3 nucleotides: TGTGCCAGCAGCCGTACCGGGGAGCTGTTTTTT. Protein product: CASSRTGELFF.

V is TRBV7-9 and J is TRBJ2-1, with no clear D. CDR1 and CDR2 from the germline V gene are SEHNR and FQNEAQ (reference sequence). Trimming pared 5 bases from V and 0 bases from J, leaving 8 bases between. This CDR3 region has 14 residues. The CDR3 reads CASSTASSYNEQFF. CDR3 nucleotide sequence: TGTGCCAGCAGCACGGCGAGCTCCTACAATGAGCAGTTCTTC.

The V call is TRBV27, the J call TRBJ2-5; 12 bases match TRBD2. This CDR3 contains 15 residues. J gave up 5 bases and V 8 bases, and 9 bases lay outside the gene matches. Per the germline V gene, CDR1 is MNHEY and CDR2 is SMNVEV (reference sequence). The CDR3 sequence: CASQELAGGIETQYF. In nucleotides, the CDR3 is TGTGCCAGCCAGGAGCTAGCGGGGGGGATCGAGACCCAGTACTTC.

The chain uses TRBV14 and TRBJ2-7; no firm D call. Germline lookup yields CDR1 SGHDN and CDR2 FVKESK. V lost 1 base and J 3 bases, leaving 7 bases between the germline ends. The CDR3 covers 13 residues. The CDR3 sequence is CASSQAPNYEQYF. CDR3 DNA: TGTGCCAGCAGCCAAGCCCCGAACTACGAGCAGTACTTC.

This clone was seen a single time. This rearrangement joins TRBV11-1 to TRBJ2-7; D remains ambiguous. CDR1 is SGHAT and CDR2 is FQDESV in the germline V gene (reference sequence). This CDR3 region has 14 residues. V was shortened by 2 bases and J by 0 bases, with 8 bases between the two germline ends. CDR3 loop: CASSLIGLSYEQYF. The CDR3 region has the DNA TGTGCCAGCAGCTTAATCGGGCTCTCCTACGAGCAGTACTTC.

On this clone: Other DNA variants within this sample encode the same CDR3. The gene calls are TRBV9 and TRBJ2-3; D is perhaps TRBD1 or TRBD2 (5 bases each). Per germline, CDR1 SGDLS and CDR2 YYNGEE. V shed 0 bases and J shed 6 bases, with 8 bases lying between them. The CDR3 runs to 13 residues. The CDR3 coding sequence is TGTGCCAGCAGCGTAGGAGGGGAGGATACGCAGTATTTT. Its protein is CASSVGGEDTQYF.

This chain joins TRBV10-1 and TRBJ1-4; maybe TRBD1 (5 bases). With 6 bases removed from V and 2 bases from J, the gap between germline ends came to 10 bases. The CDR3 has 14 residues. Germline CDR1 and CDR2: WNHNN and SYGVQD (reference sequence). The CDR3 coding sequence is TGCGCCAGCAGCGCAGGGCCGACTAATGAAAAACTGTTTTTT. Amino acids: CASSAGPTNEKLFF.

V and J are TRBV13 and TRBJ2-5; 8 nucleotides align to TRBD1. The V gene end was trimmed by 5 bases and the J gene end by 4 bases; junction bases not matched to a gene: 9. Germline loops: CDR1 PRHDT, CDR2 FYEKMQ (reference sequence). CDR3 length: 15 amino acids. The CDR3 sequence: CASSEGGQGRETQYF. The CDR3 region has the DNA TGTGCCAGCAGCGAGGGCGGACAGGGCCGAGAGACCCAGTACTTC.

The genes are TRBV5-6 and TRBJ2-3; no clear D gene. V lost 4 bases to trimming and J lost 5 bases, with 11 bases between them. There are 13 residues in the CDR3. CDR1 is SGHDT and CDR2 is YYEEEE in the germline V gene. The DNA of the CDR3 is TGTGCCAGCAGCCCGGAGAGCGAAGATACGCAGTATTTT. Translating it yields CASSPESEDTQYF.

The chain couples TRBV14 to TRBJ2-7; tentative D call: TRBD2 (5 bases). Trimming left V 0 bases short and J 5 bases short, with 17 bases between. From germline, CDR1 is SGHDN and CDR2 FVKESK. The CDR3 runs to 16 residues. DNA of the CDR3: TGTGCCAGCAGCCAAGATGCTGGACTCGGAGGCCACGAGCAGTACTTC. This sequence encodes CASSQDAGLGGHEQYF. The full variable domain, with the rest looked up from reference TRBV14 and TRBJ2-7, is EAGVTQFPSHSVIEKGQTVTLRCDPISGHDNLYWYRRVMGKEIKFLLHFVKESKQDESGMPNNRFLAERTGGTYSTLKVQPAELEDSGVYFCASSQDAGLGGHEQYFGPGTRLTVT.

This sequence joins TRBV9 and TRBJ2-1; no definite D call. V was pared by 3 bases and J by 8 bases, with 12 bases between. Germline V lookup: CDR1 SGDLS, CDR2 YYNGEE. The CDR3 is 13 amino acids. This CDR3 reads CASSAGLEYEQFF. In nucleotides, the CDR3 is TGTGCCAGCAGCGCTGGTCTAGAATATGAGCAGTTCTTC.

As for this clone: In the same sample, other DNA sequences code for this CDR3. The rearrangement links TRBV11-2 to TRBJ2-7; D is uncertain. Trimming pared 3 bases from V and 0 bases from J, leaving 6 bases between. The germline V gene encodes CDR1 SGHAT and CDR2 FQNNGV. This CDR3 contains 13 residues. CDR3 bases: TGTGCCAGCAGCTTGACGGTCTCCTACGAGCAGTACTTC. Its protein is CASSLTVSYEQYF. The whole variable domain, remainder taken from reference TRBV11-2 and TRBJ2-7, is EAGVAQSPRYKIIEKRQSVAFWCNPISGHATLYWYQQILGQGPKLLIQFQNNGVVDDSQLPKDRFSAERLKGVDSTLKIQPAKLEDSAVYLCASSLTVSYEQYFGPGTRLTVT.